This T cell receptor (beta chain) was identified during a study of regulatory T cells in long-lasting Graves disease. Study overall: Newly diagnosed Graves' patients had taken antithyroid drugs under 3 months.

The germline V gene encodes CDR1 LGHNA and CDR2 YNFKEQ. The CDR3 loop spans 16 amino acids. The germline V and J ends were trimmed by 4 bases and 2 bases, with 17 bases remaining between them. The study, taken as a whole, reports: Under persistent disease, TRBV28, TRBJ1-2 and TRBJ2-5 were used preferentially. Tissue studied was limited to peripheral blood, excluding thyroid tissue.

TCR beta libraries were built with iRepertoire HTBI primers and Arm-PCR of CDR3 regions. Using its own MiXCR run on the multiplex PCR reads, TCRdb lists one record per CDR3 protein. The sample yields 400,000 to 500,000 distinct CDR3 sequences, 15% seen once. Time point here: newly diagnosed GD, antithyroid drugs for less than 3 months. Making the TCR library involved RNA that had been extracted from PBMCs. EDTA tubes held roughly 9 milliliters of peripheral blood from each patient. This clonotype appeared many times. Its antigen is unknown. Another study also made use of these data, one on T cells in Graves' hyperthyroidism and ophthalmopathy.

The clonotype was recovered from a woman aged 40-49 years with Graves disease. The rearrangement uses TRBV4-2 and TRBJ2-5; possible D gene TRBD2, 7 bases. Sequencing was performed on peripheral blood mononuclear cells (PBMCs), taken at new diagnosis, from a patient treated with antithyroid drugs. CDR3 bases: TGTGCCAGCAGCCCCGAGGGGGTGGGGGGGCAAGAGACCCAGTACTTC. This translates into CASSPEGVGGQETQYF.